The present TCR beta chain was sequenced within a study of T cell repertoires in cytomegalovirus infection. Study context: Well-studied HLA-B-restricted epitopes and recently identified HLA-C-restricted epitopes of CMV were both used in the study. CMV infection and matching HLA type were both indicated by public TCR beta signatures.

Concerning this clonotype: Its antigen is unknown.

TCRdb reanalysed the reads using MiXCR and keeps one entry per CDR3 protein. The data show about 85,000 distinct CDR3 sequences, around half seen once. This CDR3 contains 14 residues. Trimming at V came to 5 bases and at J to 5 bases, leaving 5 bases not matched to a gene. Germline CDR1 and CDR2: MNHEY and SMNVEV (reference sequence). The TCR originated in a human donor in good health (CMV status not recorded). Some clones in this sample may be carry-over from other donors' samples. The source material was CD8+ T cells from cultured PBMCs, sampled from culture after CMV antigen stimulation. This rearrangement joins TRBV27 to TRBJ1-1, with TRBD1 matching 10 bases. The DNA of the CDR3 is TGTGCCAGCAGTCTTGGACAGGGGGTTACTGAAGCTTTCTTT. Its translation: CASSLGQGVTEAFF.